Below are 14 T cell receptor beta chains sequenced from a single sample in a study of CD8+ T cells in alopecia areata. Markers used for sorting pooled cutaneous lymph node cells were CD4, CD8alpha, NKG2D, NKG2ACE and others. cDNA serving as the sequencing template came from extracted, reverse transcribed RNA. Using immunoSEQ multiplex PCR, the repertoire was profiled, and TCRdb retains in-frame clones only, with some absent. This repertoire holds 250,000 or so clones, and none appear only once. The sequenced sample consisted of CD4+ T cells sorted from a lymph node. These receptor sequences come from a C3H/HeJ mouse with alopecia areata. The strain's MHC type: H2-k.

Comment on this clone: Mouse germline and gene names are used. The CDR3 end is not reached by the read, which stops 4 residues before it; the germline J gene fills it in. The chain carries TRBV1 and TRBJ2-3; 8 bases map to TRBD2. J gave up 0 bases and V 4 bases, and 3 bases lay outside the gene matches. The germline V gene encodes CDR1 NSQYPW and CDR2 LRSPGD (reference sequence). The CDR3 contains 15 residues. CDR3 DNA, as far as it was read: TGCACCTGCAGTGTCTACTGGGGGAGTGCAGAA. This translates into CTCSVYWGSAE. Given in full, the CDR3 is CTCSVYWGSAETLYF.

This clone was seen only a few times. Each gene name is a mouse one. The DNA ends 4 residues before the CDR3 does, and the rest of the CDR3 is filled in from the germline J gene. Distinct nucleotide sequences in the sample also encode this CDR3. The gene calls are TRBV13-2 and TRBJ2-2, with D perhaps matching TRBD1 (6 bases). Germline assignment: CDR1 NNHNN and CDR2 SYGAGS (reference sequence). The CDR3 sequence is 15 residues long. V was shortened by 5 bases and J by 0 bases, with 11 bases between the two germline ends. CDR3 DNA (partial): TGTGCCAGCGGGGAACAGGGAGCAAACACCGGG. Its protein product is CASGEQGANTG. The CDR3 in its entirety is CASGEQGANTGQLYF.

In its sample, this clone was seen many times. The gene symbols are mouse symbols. Read sequence stops 4 residues before the CDR3 end, and the germline J gene provides the missing end. J is TRBJ2-5 and V is TRBV17; 9 positions match TRBD1. This CDR3 is built from 15 residues. Germline CDR1 reads MNHDT; CDR2 reads YYDKIL. The CDR3 spells CASSRARTGEDTQYF. CDR3 DNA (partial): TGTGCTAGCAGTAGAGCCCGGACAGGGGAGGAC.

To note about this clone: Mouse gene names and germline throughout. The read terminates 4 residues before the CDR3 end, so the remaining end is supplied by the germline J gene. Other DNA sequences in the same sample also yield this CDR3. The V and J genes are TRBV19 and TRBJ2-7; 8 bases line up with TRBD1. Germline values: CDR1 FNHDT, CDR2 SITEND (reference sequence). The CDR3 is 14 residues long. This CDR3 is CASSIGTGRYEQYF. The sequenced CDR3 bases are TGTGCCAGCAGTATCGGGACAGGCCGATAT.

Turning to this clone: Mouse names are used for the genes. The sequenced part of the CDR3 DNA is TGTGCCTGGAGTCTATACGGGACAGGGGACACCGGG. Translating it yields CAWSLYGTGDTG. The CDR3 in full is CAWSLYGTGDTGQLYF. The chain recombines TRBV31 with TRBJ2-2; 10 nucleotides match TRBD1. The observed sequence ends 4 residues before the CDR3 terminus, with the missing tail filled in from the germline J gene. In germline, CDR1 is GKSSPN, CDR2 SITVG. The CDR3 length is 16 residues. The junction had 4 bases not matched to a gene; V was cut back by 0 bases and J by 3 bases.

With regard to this clone: These gene names are mouse names. The DNA ends 4 residues before the CDR3 does, and the rest of the CDR3 is filled in from the germline J gene. The chain couples TRBV13-3 to TRBJ2-2, with 10 bases that match TRBD2. V was pared by 5 bases and J by 6 bases, with 7 bases of the junction left unmatched. From germline, CDR1 is NNHDY and CDR2 SYVADS. The CDR3 runs to 15 residues. CDR3 amino acids: CASRYPGLGPGQLYF. The sequenced part of the CDR3 DNA is TGTGCCAGCAGGTACCCGGGACTGGGGCCCGGG.

This clone was picked up a small number of times. All gene names here are mouse names. With the read ending 4 residues before the CDR3 end, the germline J gene is used to fill in that end. The V and J genes are TRBV13-1 and TRBJ2-1; TRBD2 matches at 14 bases. The CDR3 covers 17 residues. Germline CDR1 reads NSHNY; CDR2 reads SYGAGN. V lost 3 bases, J lost 4 bases, and 6 bases stayed unmatched. CDR3 DNA, as far as it was read: TGTGCCAGCAGTGCCGGGACTGGGGGGGCCTGGTATGCT. Translation: CASSAGTGGAWYA. The full-length CDR3 reads as CASSAGTGGAWYAEQFF.

In regard to this clone: Here the gene names and germline are mouse. The CDR3 is cut off 4 residues early in the read; its end comes from the germline J gene. This chain connects TRBV29 to TRBJ2-1, with D perhaps matching TRBD2 (6 bases). The ends were cut back, 10 bases at V and 1 base at J, with 11 bases in the middle. Germline loops: CDR1 MSHET, CDR2 SYDVDS. The length of the CDR3 is 13 residues. The part of the CDR3 DNA that was read is TGTGCTACCCCTGGGGAGAACTATGCT. The encoded protein is CATPGENYA. The CDR3 in its entirety is CATPGENYAEQFF.

This clone was observed a handful of times. The genes and germline here are from mouse. The missing CDR3 end, 3 residues past where the read stops, is filled in from the germline J gene. V usage is TRBV19 and J usage is TRBJ1-6; 9 positions agree with TRBD1. TRBJ1-6 is labeled an ORF, and its function is uncertain. From germline, CDR1 is FNHDT and CDR2 SITEND (reference sequence). There are 13 residues in the CDR3. The junction had 1 base not matched to a gene; V was cut back by 5 bases and J by 7 bases. The CDR3 loop is CASRDRGNSPLYF. The sequenced part of the CDR3 DNA is TGTGCCAGCAGGGACAGGGGCAATTCGCCC.

With respect to this clone: Each gene name is a mouse one. The read halts 4 residues ahead of the CDR3 end, with the missing end drawn from the germline J gene. The chain combines TRBV13-3 with TRBJ2-3; 9 nucleotides agree with TRBD2. CDR1 and CDR2 (germline): NNHDY, SYVADS. The length of the CDR3 is 16 residues. The V segment lost 5 bases and the J segment 0 bases; nucleotides outside the gene matches: 7. CDR3 protein: CASSYGLGTSAETLYF. Incomplete CDR3 DNA: TGTGCCAGCAGCTACGGACTGGGGACTAGTGCAGAA.

As concerns this clone: Gene names denote mouse genes. The read ends 4 residues early relative to the CDR3; the germline J gene fills the gap. This rearrangement joins TRBV14 to TRBJ2-2; 10 bases match TRBD2. V lost 5 bases, J lost 3 bases, and 1 base stayed unmatched. Germline CDR1 and CDR2: SGHDT and FRDEAV. This CDR3 has 14 amino acids. The DNA read from the CDR3 is TGTGCCAGCAGGACTGGGGGGTACACCGGG. This sequence encodes CASRTGGYTG. The full CDR3 protein reads CASRTGGYTGQLYF.

On this clone itself: The genes and germline here are from mouse. The read terminates 4 residues before the CDR3 end, so the remaining end is supplied by the germline J gene. The chain joins TRBV17 to TRBJ2-1, with 9 bases identical to TRBD2. The junction had 5 bases not matched to a gene; V was cut back by 3 bases and J by 5 bases. The germline gives CDR1 MNHDT, CDR2 YYDKIL. The CDR3 extends over 15 amino acids. The covered CDR3 bases are TGTGCTAGCAGTAGTTGGGGGGGCGCTCATGCT. Encoded protein: CASSSWGGAHA. The full CDR3 is CASSSWGGAHAEQFF.

There are a few counts of this clone. All gene names here are mouse names. The CDR3 end lies 4 residues beyond the end of the read and is filled in from the germline J gene. J is TRBJ2-1 and V is TRBV13-2, with 11 bases matching TRBD1. The CDR3 spans 15 residues. From germline, CDR1 is NNHNN and CDR2 SYGAGS (reference sequence). The V gene end was trimmed by 5 bases and the J gene end by 5 bases; junction bases not matched to a gene: 6. The covered CDR3 bases are TGTGCCAGCGGGGACCGGGACAGGGGGAATGCT. It yields the protein CASGDRDRGNA. The whole CDR3 is CASGDRDRGNAEQFF.

This clone appeared a few times. Genes and germline come from the mouse. The CDR3 is cut off 4 residues early in the read; its end comes from the germline J gene. The chain links TRBV19 to TRBJ2-3; D unclear. This CDR3 is built from 14 residues. Germline V lookup: CDR1 FNHDT, CDR2 SITEND (reference sequence). V was clipped by 5 bases and J by 0 bases, with 10 bases between them. The DNA read from the CDR3 is TGTGCCAGCAGCGTGGTGGGTAGTGCAGAA. Its protein is CASSVVGSAE. The full-length CDR3 reads as CASSVVGSAETLYF.